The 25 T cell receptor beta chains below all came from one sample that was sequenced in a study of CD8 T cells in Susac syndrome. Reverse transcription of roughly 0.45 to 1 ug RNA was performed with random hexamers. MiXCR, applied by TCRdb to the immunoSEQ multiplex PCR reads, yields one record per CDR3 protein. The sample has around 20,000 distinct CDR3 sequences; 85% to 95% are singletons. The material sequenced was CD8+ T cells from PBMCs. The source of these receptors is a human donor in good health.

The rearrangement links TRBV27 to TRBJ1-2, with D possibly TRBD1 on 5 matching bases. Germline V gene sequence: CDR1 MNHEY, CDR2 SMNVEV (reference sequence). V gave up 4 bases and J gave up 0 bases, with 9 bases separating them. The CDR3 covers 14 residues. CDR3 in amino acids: CASSSGNANYGYTF. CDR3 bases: TGTGCCAGCAGTTCAGGGAACGCTAACTATGGCTACACCTTC.

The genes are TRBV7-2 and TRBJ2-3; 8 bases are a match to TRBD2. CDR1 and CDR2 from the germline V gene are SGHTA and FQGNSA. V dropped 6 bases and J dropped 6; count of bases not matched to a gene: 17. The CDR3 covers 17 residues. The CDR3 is CASRLGLAGGWVDTQYF. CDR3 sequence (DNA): TGTGCCAGCAGGTTGGGGCTGGCGGGAGGTTGGGTGGATACGCAGTATTTT.

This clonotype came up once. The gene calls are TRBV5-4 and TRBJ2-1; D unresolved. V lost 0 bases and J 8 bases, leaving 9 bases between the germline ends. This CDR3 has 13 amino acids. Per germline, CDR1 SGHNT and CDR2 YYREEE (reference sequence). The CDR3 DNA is TGTGCCAGCAGCTTGGGGGATTGGGATGAGCAGTTCTTC. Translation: CASSLGDWDEQFF.

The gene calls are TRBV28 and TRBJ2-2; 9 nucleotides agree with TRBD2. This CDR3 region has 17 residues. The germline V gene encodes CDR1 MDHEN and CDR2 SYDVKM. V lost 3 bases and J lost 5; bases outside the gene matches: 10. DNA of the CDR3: TGTGCCAGCAGTTTCTGGGGTAGCGGGAGTTGGACCGGGGAGCTGTTTTTT. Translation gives CASSFWGSGSWTGELFF.

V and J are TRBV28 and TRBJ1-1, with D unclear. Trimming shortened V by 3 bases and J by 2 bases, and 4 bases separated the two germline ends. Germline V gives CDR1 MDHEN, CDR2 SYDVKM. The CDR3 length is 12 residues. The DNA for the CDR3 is TGTGCCAGCAGTTTCTCAAACACTGAAGCTTTCTTT. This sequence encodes CASSFSNTEAFF.

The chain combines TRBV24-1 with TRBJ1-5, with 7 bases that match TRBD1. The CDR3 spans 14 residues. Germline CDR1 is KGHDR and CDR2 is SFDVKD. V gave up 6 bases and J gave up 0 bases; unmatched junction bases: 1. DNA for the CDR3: TGTGCCACCAGTCAGGGGGATAGCAATCAGCCCCAGCATTTT. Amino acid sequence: CATSQGDSNQPQHF.

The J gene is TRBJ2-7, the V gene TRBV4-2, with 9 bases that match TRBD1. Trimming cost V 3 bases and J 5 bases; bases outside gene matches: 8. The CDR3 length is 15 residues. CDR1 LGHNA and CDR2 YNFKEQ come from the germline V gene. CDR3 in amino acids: CASSQEGQGLDEQYF. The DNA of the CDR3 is TGTGCCAGCAGCCAGGAGGGACAGGGACTTGACGAGCAGTACTTC.

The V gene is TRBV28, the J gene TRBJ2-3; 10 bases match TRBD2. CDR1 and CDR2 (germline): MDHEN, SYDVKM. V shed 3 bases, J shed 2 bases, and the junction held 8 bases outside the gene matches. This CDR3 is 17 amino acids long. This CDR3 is CASSFGLADDPTDTQYF. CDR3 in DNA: TGTGCCAGCAGTTTCGGACTAGCGGACGACCCCACAGATACGCAGTATTTT.

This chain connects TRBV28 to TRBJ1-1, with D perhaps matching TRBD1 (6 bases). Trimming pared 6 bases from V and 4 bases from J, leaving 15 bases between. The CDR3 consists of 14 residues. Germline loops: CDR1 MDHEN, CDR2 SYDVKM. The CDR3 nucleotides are TGTGCCAGCAGGATAGGCAGGGGCGGCACTGAAGCTTTCTTT. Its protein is CASRIGRGGTEAFF.

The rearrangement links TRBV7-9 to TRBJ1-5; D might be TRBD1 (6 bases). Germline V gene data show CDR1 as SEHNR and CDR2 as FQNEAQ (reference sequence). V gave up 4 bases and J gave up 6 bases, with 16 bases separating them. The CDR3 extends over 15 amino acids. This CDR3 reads CASSSAQQGTQPQHF. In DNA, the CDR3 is TGTGCCAGCAGCTCCGCCCAGCAGGGGACTCAGCCCCAGCATTTT.

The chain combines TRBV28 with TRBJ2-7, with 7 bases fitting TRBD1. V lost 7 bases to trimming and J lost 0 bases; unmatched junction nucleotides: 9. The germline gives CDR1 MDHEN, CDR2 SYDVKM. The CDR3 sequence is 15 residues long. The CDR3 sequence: CASTEDRPFSYEQYF. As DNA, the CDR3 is TGTGCCAGCACGGAGGACAGGCCTTTCTCCTACGAGCAGTACTTC.

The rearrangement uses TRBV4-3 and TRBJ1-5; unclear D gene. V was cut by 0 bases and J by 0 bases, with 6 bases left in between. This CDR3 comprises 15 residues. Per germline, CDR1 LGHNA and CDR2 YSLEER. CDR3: CASSQDRYSNQPQHF. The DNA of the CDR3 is TGCGCCAGCAGCCAAGACAGATATAGCAATCAGCCCCAGCATTTT.

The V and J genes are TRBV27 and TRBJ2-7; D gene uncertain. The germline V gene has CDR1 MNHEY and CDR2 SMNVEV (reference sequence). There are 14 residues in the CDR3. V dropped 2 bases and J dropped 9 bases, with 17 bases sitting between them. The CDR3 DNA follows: TGTGCCAGCAGTTTAGCTAGTCCCGCCCACGGGCAGTACTTC. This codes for CASSLASPAHGQYF.

CDR3 loop: CASSLMSPGELFF. CDR3 in DNA: TGTGCCAGCAGCTTAATGTCTCCCGGGGAGCTGTTTTTT. J is TRBJ2-2 and V is TRBV13; no clear D. Germline V gene sequence: CDR1 PRHDT, CDR2 FYEKMQ (reference sequence). CDR3 size: 13 residues. V lost 2 bases to trimming and J lost 6 bases, with 7 bases between them.

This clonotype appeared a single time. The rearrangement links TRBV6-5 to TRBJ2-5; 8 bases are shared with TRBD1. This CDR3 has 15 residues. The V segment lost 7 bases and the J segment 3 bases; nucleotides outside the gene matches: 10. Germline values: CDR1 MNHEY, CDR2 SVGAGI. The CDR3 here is CASTQTGDPKETQYF. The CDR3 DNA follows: TGTGCCAGCACTCAGACAGGGGATCCAAAAGAGACCCAGTACTTC.

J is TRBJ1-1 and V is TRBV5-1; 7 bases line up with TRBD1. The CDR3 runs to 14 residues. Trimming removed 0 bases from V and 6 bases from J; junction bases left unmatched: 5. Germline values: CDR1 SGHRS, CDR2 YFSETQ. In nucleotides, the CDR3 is TGCGCCAGCAGCTTGGGGTCAGGGGGGTCTGAAGCTTTCTTT. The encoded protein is CASSLGSGGSEAFF.

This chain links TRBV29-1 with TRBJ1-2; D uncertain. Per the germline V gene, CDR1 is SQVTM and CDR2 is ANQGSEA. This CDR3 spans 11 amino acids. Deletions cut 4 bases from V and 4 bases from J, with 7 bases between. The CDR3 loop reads CSVVGLYGYTF. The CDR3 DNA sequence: TGCAGCGTTGTAGGGCTCTATGGCTACACCTTC.

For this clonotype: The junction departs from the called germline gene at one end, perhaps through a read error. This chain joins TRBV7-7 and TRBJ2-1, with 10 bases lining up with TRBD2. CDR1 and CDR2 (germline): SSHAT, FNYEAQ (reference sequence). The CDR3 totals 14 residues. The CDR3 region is CASSQREGSDEQFF. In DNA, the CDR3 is TGTGCTAGCAGCCAGCGGGAGGGAAGCGATGAGCAGTTCTTC.

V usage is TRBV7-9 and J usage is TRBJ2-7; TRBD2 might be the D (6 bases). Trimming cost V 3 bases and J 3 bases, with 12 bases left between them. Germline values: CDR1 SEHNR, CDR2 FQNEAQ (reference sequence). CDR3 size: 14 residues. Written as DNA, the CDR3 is TGTGCCAGCAGCTTTCGGGAGCCTAACTACGAGCAGTACTTC. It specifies CASSFREPNYEQYF.

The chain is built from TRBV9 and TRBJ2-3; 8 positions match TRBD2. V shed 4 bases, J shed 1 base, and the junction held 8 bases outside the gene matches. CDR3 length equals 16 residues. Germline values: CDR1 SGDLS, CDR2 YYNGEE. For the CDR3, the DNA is TGTGCCAGCAGCCCCGGGACTAGACCGGGCACAGATACGCAGTATTTT. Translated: CASSPGTRPGTDTQYF.

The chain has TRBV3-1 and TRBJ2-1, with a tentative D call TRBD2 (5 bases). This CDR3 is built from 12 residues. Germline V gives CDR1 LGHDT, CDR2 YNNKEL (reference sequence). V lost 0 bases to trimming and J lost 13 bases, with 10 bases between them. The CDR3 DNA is TGTGCCAGCAGCCAAGACGAGGGCATACAGTTCTTC. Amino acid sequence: CASSQDEGIQFF.

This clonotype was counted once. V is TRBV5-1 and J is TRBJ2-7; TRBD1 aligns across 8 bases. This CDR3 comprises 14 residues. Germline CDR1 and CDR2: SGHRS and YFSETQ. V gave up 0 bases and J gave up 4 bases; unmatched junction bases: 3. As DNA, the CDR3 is TGCGCCAGCAGCTTGGGACAGGGGATTTACGAGCAGTACTTC. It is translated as CASSLGQGIYEQYF.

CDR3 amino acids: CASSPAPSGRFDNEQFF. CDR3 DNA sequence: TGTGCCAGCAGCCCGGCCCCTAGCGGGAGATTCGACAATGAGCAGTTCTTC. The genes are TRBV9 and TRBJ2-1, with 10 bases that match TRBD2. Looked up from germline, CDR1 is SGDLS and CDR2 is YYNGEE. This CDR3 region has 17 residues. The ends lost 4 bases at V and 5 bases at J; junction bases unmatched: 12.

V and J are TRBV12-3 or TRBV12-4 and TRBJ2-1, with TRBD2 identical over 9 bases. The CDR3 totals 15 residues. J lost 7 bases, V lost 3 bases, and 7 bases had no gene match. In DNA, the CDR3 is TGTGCCAGCAGTTTGGAGCGGGAGGTCGCGAATGAGCAGTTCTTC. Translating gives CASSLEREVANEQFF.

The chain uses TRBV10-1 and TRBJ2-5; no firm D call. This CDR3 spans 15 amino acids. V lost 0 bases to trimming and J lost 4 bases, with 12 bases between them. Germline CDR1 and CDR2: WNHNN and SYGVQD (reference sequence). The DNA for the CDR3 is TGCGCCAGCAGTGAGTCCTCAGAGATCGGAGAGACCCAGTACTTC. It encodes CASSESSEIGETQYF.